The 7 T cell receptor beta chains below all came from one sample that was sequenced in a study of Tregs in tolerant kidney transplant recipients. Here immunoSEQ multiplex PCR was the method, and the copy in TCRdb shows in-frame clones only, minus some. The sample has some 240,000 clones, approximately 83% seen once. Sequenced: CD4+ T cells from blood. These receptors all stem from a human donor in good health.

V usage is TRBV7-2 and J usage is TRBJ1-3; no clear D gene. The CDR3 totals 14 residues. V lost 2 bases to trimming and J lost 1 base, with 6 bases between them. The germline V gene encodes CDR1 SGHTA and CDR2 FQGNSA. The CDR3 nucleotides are TGTGCCAGCAGCTTACGGAGGTCTGGAAACACCATATATTTT. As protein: CASSLRRSGNTIYF.

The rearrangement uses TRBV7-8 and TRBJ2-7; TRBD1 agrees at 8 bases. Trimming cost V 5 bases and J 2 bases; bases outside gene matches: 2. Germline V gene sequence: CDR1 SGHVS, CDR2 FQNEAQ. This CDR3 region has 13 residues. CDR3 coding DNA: TGTGCCAGCAGCCCGGACAGGGCCTACGAGCAGTACTTC. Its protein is CASSPDRAYEQYF.

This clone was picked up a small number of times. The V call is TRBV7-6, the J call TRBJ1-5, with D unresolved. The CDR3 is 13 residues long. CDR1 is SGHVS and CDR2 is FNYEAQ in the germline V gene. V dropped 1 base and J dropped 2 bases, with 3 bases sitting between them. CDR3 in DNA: TGTGCCAGCAGCTTAGAACGCAATCAGCCCCAGCATTTT. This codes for CASSLERNQPQHF.

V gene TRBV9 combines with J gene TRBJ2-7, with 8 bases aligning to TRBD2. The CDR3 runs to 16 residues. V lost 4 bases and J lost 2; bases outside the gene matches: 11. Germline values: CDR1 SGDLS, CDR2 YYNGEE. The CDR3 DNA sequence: TGTGCCAGCAGCCCGCTCAGCGGGGGTCCTCCCTACGAGCAGTACTTC. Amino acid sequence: CASSPLSGGPPYEQYF. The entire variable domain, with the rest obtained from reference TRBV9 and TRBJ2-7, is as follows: DSGVTQTPKHLITATGQRVTLRCSPRSGDLSVYWYQQSLDQGLQFLIQYYNGEERAKGNILERFSAQQFPDLHSELNLSSLELGDSALYFCASSPLSGGPPYEQYFGPGTRLTVT.

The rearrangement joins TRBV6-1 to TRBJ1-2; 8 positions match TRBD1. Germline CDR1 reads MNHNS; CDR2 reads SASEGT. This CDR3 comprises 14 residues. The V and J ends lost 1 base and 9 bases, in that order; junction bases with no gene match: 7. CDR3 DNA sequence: TGTGCCAGCAGTGAAGGCAGGGGGCTGGATAGCTACACCTTC. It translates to CASSEGRGLDSYTF.

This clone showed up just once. As DNA, the CDR3 is TGTGCCAGCAGCCCCGGACTAGCGACCCATGGCGAGCAGTTCTTC. Protein: CASSPGLATHGEQFF. The chain links TRBV7-3 to TRBJ2-1; 9 nucleotides line up with TRBD2. The CDR3 length is 15 residues. In germline, CDR1 is SGHTA, CDR2 FQGTGA. V dropped 5 bases and J dropped 10; count of bases not matched to a gene: 12.

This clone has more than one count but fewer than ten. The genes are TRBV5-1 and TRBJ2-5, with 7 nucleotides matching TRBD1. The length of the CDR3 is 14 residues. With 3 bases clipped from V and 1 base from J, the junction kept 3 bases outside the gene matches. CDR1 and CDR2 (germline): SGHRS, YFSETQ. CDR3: CASSWGTVQETQYF. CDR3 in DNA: TGCGCCAGCAGCTGGGGGACAGTCCAAGAGACCCAGTACTTC. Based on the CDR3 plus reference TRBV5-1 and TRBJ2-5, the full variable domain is KAGVTQTPRYLIKTRGQQVTLSCSPISGHRSVSWYQQTPGQGLQFLFEYFSETQRNKGNFPGRFSGRQFSNSRSEMNVSTLELGDSALYLCASSWGTVQETQYFGPGTRLLVL.